Shown below are 15 T cell receptor beta chains from a single sample sequenced in a study of T cells in Graves' hyperthyroidism and ophthalmopathy. TCR beta CDR3 regions were amplified from RNA. First-round RT-PCR with HTBI primers amplified the TCR CDR3 region. TCRdb re-called the multiplex PCR reads with MiXCR, one entry per CDR3 protein. The repertoire includes a few hundred thousand distinct CDR3 sequences, approximately 14% of them detected once, and about 5.8% sits in the top ten. The material sequenced was blood. These receptors were obtained from a woman in her twenties or thirties with Graves' hyperthyroidism that later progressed to Graves' ophthalmopathy.

This clonotype showed up many times. The chain uses TRBV28 and TRBJ2-4; no clear D. This CDR3 is built from 16 residues. Trimming removed 7 bases at V and 0 bases at J, with 16 bases between. Germline V CDR1 and CDR2: MDHEN, SYDVKM. CDR3 sequence: CASTPLRAIAKNIQYF. CDR3 sequence (DNA): TGTGCCAGCACCCCACTACGAGCGATAGCCAAAAACATTCAGTACTTC.

Only a few counts were recorded for this clonotype. The chain combines TRBV19 with TRBJ2-6; D gene unclear. The length of the CDR3 is 16 residues. Looked up from germline, CDR1 is LNHDA and CDR2 is SQIVND (reference sequence). V gave up 5 bases and J gave up 4 bases, with 15 bases separating them. CDR3 amino acids: CASSPGVGQGANVLTF. The CDR3 DNA reads TGTGCCAGTAGTCCTGGCGTCGGTCAGGGGGCCAACGTCCTGACTTTC.

This chain uses TRBV7-6 with TRBJ2-7; TRBD1 aligns across 7 bases. CDR1 is SGHVS and CDR2 is FNYEAQ in the germline V gene. The V and J ends lost 4 bases and 0 bases, in that order; junction bases with no gene match: 6. This CDR3 region has 15 residues. In nucleotides, the CDR3 is TGTGCCAGCAGCTCAACGGGACAGTTCTCCTACGAGCAGTACTTC. Protein sequence: CASSSTGQFSYEQYF.

This clonotype has ten or more counts. This chain connects TRBV6-2 or TRBV6-3 to TRBJ2-5, with 8 bases identical to TRBD2. Looked up from germline, CDR1 is MNHEY and CDR2 is SVGEGT. The CDR3 has 17 amino acids. Losses at the gene ends were 0 bases for V and 5 bases for J; bases not matched to a gene: 11. The CDR3 coding sequence is TGTGCCAGCAGTTACTCGAGTCCAGCGGGAGTGCTTGAGACCCAGTACTTC. Its translation is CASSYSSPAGVLETQYF.

This clonotype was seen a few times. This chain joins TRBV6-1 and TRBJ1-5; unclear D gene. With 10 bases removed from V and 5 bases from J, the gap between germline ends came to 15 bases. Germline V gene sequence: CDR1 MNHNS, CDR2 SASEGT. The CDR3 spans 13 residues. As DNA, the CDR3 is TGTGCCACGGAGGCCACACCTTATCAGCCCCAGCATTTT. As protein: CATEATPYQPQHF.

V usage is TRBV4-1 and J usage is TRBJ1-4, with 9 bases matching TRBD1. The CDR3 runs 19 residues. V shed 1 base, J shed 4 bases, and the junction held 13 bases outside the gene matches. Looked up from germline, CDR1 is MGHRA and CDR2 is YSYEKL. CDR3 DNA sequence: TGCGCCAGCAGCCAAGCACCGGGGGACAGGGAAACACGTAATGAAAAACTGTTTTTT. Translation: CASSQAPGDRETRNEKLFF.

Regarding this clonotype: The CDR3 carries no conserved terminal phenylalanine or tryptophan, so it likely arises from a read error. This chain links TRBV7-9 with TRBJ1-1, with D uncertain. This CDR3 is 15 amino acids long. Germline V gene sequence: CDR1 SEHNR, CDR2 FQNEAQ (reference sequence). Trimming stripped 0 bases from V and 1 base from J, with 9 bases between. The CDR3 reads CASSLASLGNTEAFS. CDR3 sequence (DNA): TGTGCCAGCAGCTTAGCTTCATTGGGGAACACTGAAGCTTTCTCT.

The chain combines TRBV19 with TRBJ2-6; D not resolved. The CDR3 spans 17 residues. V was cut by 4 bases and J by 0 bases, with 13 bases left in between. Germline V gives CDR1 LNHDA, CDR2 SQIVND (reference sequence). CDR3 amino acids: CASSTAILGSGANVLTF. The CDR3 DNA reads TGTGCCAGTAGTACGGCCATTTTGGGCTCTGGGGCCAACGTCCTGACTTTC.

This clonotype was seen many times. The chain combines TRBV18 with TRBJ2-3; the match to TRBD2 covers 9 bases. This CDR3 comprises 16 residues. Trimming removed 2 bases from V and 0 bases from J; junction bases left unmatched: 3. Germline assignment: CDR1 KGHSH and CDR2 LQKENI. The CDR3 DNA is TGTGCCAGCTCACCAATAACTAGCGGGAGCACAGATACGCAGTATTTT. Protein sequence: CASSPITSGSTDTQYF. Filled out from reference TRBV18 and TRBJ2-3, the complete variable domain reads NAGVMQNPRHLVRRRGQEARLRCSPMKGHSHVYWYRQLPEEGLKFMVYLQKENIIDESGMPKERFSAEFPKEGPSILRIQQVVRGDSAAYFCASSPITSGSTDTQYFGPGTRLTVL.

V gene TRBV6-5 combines with J gene TRBJ2-1, with 13 bases identical to TRBD2. CDR1 and CDR2 from the germline V gene are MNHEY and SVGAGI. The trim removed 3 bases at V and 1 base at J, leaving 9 bases unmatched. The CDR3 length is 19 residues. CDR3: CASSYSRTSGRGSYNEQFF. CDR3 coding DNA: TGTGCCAGCAGTTATTCCCGGACTAGCGGGAGAGGATCCTACAATGAGCAGTTCTTC.

This clonotype was recorded many times. The chain is built from TRBV28 and TRBJ2-1; 8 bases map to TRBD1. V was pared by 2 bases and J by 4 bases, with 4 bases of the junction left unmatched. CDR3 size: 15 residues. From germline, CDR1 is MDHEN and CDR2 SYDVKM. Written as DNA, the CDR3 is TGTGCCAGCAGTTTAAAGGACAGGGTTTACAATGAGCAGTTCTTC. Its translation is CASSLKDRVYNEQFF.

The genes are TRBV5-1 and TRBJ1-1, with D maybe TRBD1 (6 bases). Germline CDR1 is SGHRS and CDR2 is YFSETQ. The V end was cut by 4 bases, the J end by 0 bases, with 13 bases between. The CDR3 extends over 15 amino acids. The CDR3: CASSPAGGMNTEAFF. The CDR3 DNA reads as TGCGCCAGCAGCCCGGCTGGGGGCATGAACACTGAAGCTTTCTTT.

As regards this clonotype: The junction departs from germline at one end; a sequencing error may be responsible. The chain carries TRBV5-1 and TRBJ2-5; D is perhaps TRBD2 (6 bases). Germline loops: CDR1 SGHRS, CDR2 YFSETQ. The CDR3 covers 13 residues. The CDR3 nucleotides read TGCGCCAGCAGCATCTCGACTAGTATCCCTCCCCACTTC. It is translated as CASSISTSIPPHF.

A few counts support this clonotype. J is TRBJ1-6 and V is TRBV7-2; 9 nucleotides line up with TRBD1. V gave up 6 bases and J gave up 10 bases; unmatched junction bases: 10. Germline assignment: CDR1 SGHTA and CDR2 FQGNSA. The CDR3 spans 15 residues. This CDR3 is CASRTGGEVRSPLHF. In nucleotides, the CDR3 is TGTGCCAGCAGAACAGGGGGCGAAGTGAGGTCACCCCTCCACTTT.

Many counts were recorded for this clonotype. The chain links TRBV7-3 to TRBJ1-1; possible D gene TRBD1, 5 bases. The CDR3 covers 14 residues. The germline V and J ends were trimmed by 5 bases and 4 bases, with 14 bases remaining between them. Germline CDR1 reads SGHTA; CDR2 reads FQGTGA. The CDR3 coding sequence is TGTGCCAGCAGCCGGGACGGACACACCACTGAAGCTTTCTTT. As protein: CASSRDGHTTEAFF.